This T cell receptor (beta chain) was captured in a study of blood T cell repertoires in COVID-19. Study as a whole: Sources were T cells, B-cell-depleted T cells, or PBMCs; the material itself was cDNA or gDNA.

Which cohort a participant joined came from the clinical history participants gave. Trimming cost V 3 bases and J 3 bases; bases outside gene matches: 3. The CDR3 is 15 residues long. Germline loops: CDR1 SGHTA, CDR2 FQGNSA. The table came from immunoSEQ multiplex PCR; TCRdb's copy has only in-frame clones and leaves some out. This sample yields about 230,000 clones, of which about nine tenths are seen a single time; 2% to 3% belongs to the top ten. The sample comprised PBMCs or T cells enriched from blood (not recorded which). This TCR came from a woman between 40 and 55 years old with acute COVID-19. J is TRBJ1-5 and V is TRBV7-2; TRBD1 aligns across 9 bases. In DNA form, the CDR3 reads TGTGCCAGCAGCTTGGACAGGGGTAACAATCAGCCCCAGCATTTT. It codes for CASSLDRGNNQPQHF.